The subject of this entry is one T cell receptor beta chain. Its antigen is not yet known. Within one base of it there is no much larger clone, and no base qualities were kept. Using the deep immunoSEQ assay, multiplex PCR amplified TCR CDR3 regions from genomic DNA. Genomic DNA extracted from each cell subset was distributed evenly over all wells of several immunoSEQ 96-well plates, and each plate served as one replicate. For sorted subsets, each replicate PCR was loaded with 200 ng genomic DNA, equivalent to some 31,000 T cell genomes. The purified libraries were quantified using a Qubit 3.0 fluorometer, sized with a Bioanalyzer 2100, and then quantified again using the KAPA Library Quantification kit. A separate single-read 150-cycle Illumina NextSeq 550 flow cell was used to sequence each immunoSEQ 96-well plate. Turning to the authors' computational methods: Because the immunoSEQ output held only junctional sequences and lacked quality scores, the filtering could not match the filtering applied to full-length reads. Sequences were annotated with PyIR, a Python wrapper for IgBLAST v1.9, and V/J genes and CDR3 were assigned using IMGT germline references. Reads with weak V/J assignments (E-value above 1e-6), missing CDR3, stop codons, out-of-frame junctions, or ambiguous translated residues were removed. V3J clonotypes were defined as sequences sharing an identical inferred V gene, J gene, and CDR3 amino acid sequence. To compute the percentage overlap between repertoires, the number of shared unique clonotypes was divided by the size of the smaller repertoire. Three approaches were used to assess repertoire richness: RTK rarefaction, the Chao1 estimator, and Recon v2.1 estimates of unobserved clonotypes. Generation probabilities were computed with OLGA for all TCRbeta clonotypes obtained by the gDNA method from a handful of donors. TCRdb holds this immuneACCESS table with in-frame rearrangements only. Some clones are missing; in checked studies, unresolved V genes explain under half, and the rest has no known cause. V, J and clone size reflect that table, while D and trimming were determined from the DNA. The sample table shows under 2,000,000 clones, and approximately 94% are seen once. Of the sample, 1% to 1.5% is held by the ten largest clones.

CD8 naive samples consisted of CD45RO-negative cells that were positively selected for CCR7, yielding a CD45RA+CCR7+ population without TemRA cells. Donors were healthy HIV-negative adults with no recently reported acute infections or vaccinations. All donors were Caucasian adults living in Nashville, Tennessee, USA. Blood was collected by leukapheresis, and PBMCs were isolated by Ficoll-Histopaque density gradient centrifugation and then cryopreserved in liquid nitrogen vapor phase. Purity and quantity of every magnetically sorted T cell population were checked by analytical flow cytometry. Each sorted fraction had its genomic DNA isolated and then quantified by UV absorbance on a Nanodrop 2000c. These data originate in a study of shared clonotypes between healthy human individuals (dated by TCRdb to between 2020 and 2021). For context, the study as a whole: A few men and a couple of women, aged 18 to 49 years, made up the cohort. Libraries were prepared and TCR repertoires were sequenced by different laboratories using diverse techniques, in order to increase sequencing depth and limit assay-specific biases. To estimate repertoire size and how much clonotypes are shared between individuals, the study performed deep sequencing of blood TCR repertoires from a handful of healthy adults. Between about 0.85 and 9.5 billion PBMCs per donor were obtained by leukapheresis. For each donor, CD4 naive and CD4 memory were each run on three plates, CD8 naive on two plates, and CD8 memory on one plate.

At the junction V is shortened by 1 base and J by 3 bases; bases outside the gene matches: 14. The germline V gene specifies SNHLY as CDR1 and FYNNEI as CDR2. Spanning cysteine to phenylalanine, the CDR3 consists of 19 amino acids. Just CDR3 DNA is preserved here, 57 bases in frame from base 1. Study-level results and caveats: Compared with non-shared clonotypes, clonotypes shared by all four sorted-subset donors had higher generation probabilities. When a handful of donors were compared, the shared fraction of clonotypes was roughly 5% for naive CD4, around 3.5% for naive CD8, 2.3% for memory CD4, and less than 0.5% for memory CD8. Because the study included a small number of donors, the genetic and exposure-history diversity represented was limited. Sampling was restricted to blood, and TCR repertoires in tissues likely differ from the TCR repertoires found in blood. Naive subsets generally had larger estimated clonotype richness than memory subsets. Rarefaction of sorted-subset datasets indicated incomplete sequencing despite the large sequencing depth. Pairwise subsampling indicated that sequencing depth was expected to affect the degree of clonotype sharing among donors.

The sequenced sample consisted of naive CD8+ T cells sorted from blood. This specimen's cell subset or site label, per the study, means: CD45RA+CCR7+. The sequence joins TRBV2 to TRBJ1-3; TRBD1 fits 8 bases in the junction. This clonotype originated in a man aged 18-30 years in good health. CDR3 reads: CASSEVKRTGQDRGNTIYF. The DNA sequence is given as TGTGCCAGCAGTGAAGTTAAAAGGACAGGGCAAGACCGTGGAAACACCATATATTTT.